This T cell receptor (beta chain) was captured in a study of OX40 agonist ivuxolimab in advanced cancers. Study background: Three individuals attained partial responses, comprising one hepatocellular carcinoma case and two cutaneous melanoma cases.

Libraries were prepared by immunoSEQ multiplex PCR; TCRdb keeps only in-frame clonotypes and omits some of them. The table lists about 55,000 clones, about 86% of them singletons, with 9.5% to 15% in the top ten. The CDR3 loop spans 12 amino acids. In germline, CDR1 is MNHNY, CDR2 SVGAGI (reference sequence). V was shortened by 3 bases and J by 8 bases, with 8 bases between the two germline ends. The chain carries TRBV6-6 and TRBJ2-1, with D unresolved. Sample: CD4+ or CD8+ T cells sorted from blood, taken in a trial of the OX40 agonist ivuxolimab. The sequence derives from an adult with an advanced solid tumor such as melanoma, head and neck, liver or kidney cancer. The CDR3 bases are TGTGCCAGCAGTTATACGGCGGATGAGCAGTTCTTC. Translated, it gives CASSYTADEQFF.